This record looks at one T cell receptor beta chain sequence and its context. The sample comes from a study of blood T cell repertoires in COVID-19. Source study methods: Amplification of reference gene primers provided the estimated nucleated cell counts. Sequencing used immunoSEQ multiplex PCR; TCRdb keeps in-frame clones, though not all of them. D and trimming were read from the DNA, whereas the V and J calls and clone size are those reported in that table. Among around 45,000 clones, 60% to 80% were seen once, and the ten largest hold around a third. The germline V gene encodes CDR1 SEHNR and CDR2 FQNEAQ (reference sequence). The CDR3 extends over 15 amino acids. The ends lost 1 base at V and 6 bases at J; junction bases unmatched: 8.

The sequence was collected from a woman at least 80 years old with acute or convalescent COVID-19. The V gene is TRBV7-9, the J gene TRBJ2-7; 8 nucleotides agree with TRBD1. Sequencing was carried out using peripheral blood. The CDR3 sequence is CASSLVGQGAFEQYF. In DNA, the CDR3 is TGTGCCAGCAGCTTAGTCGGGCAGGGGGCGTTCGAGCAGTACTTC.